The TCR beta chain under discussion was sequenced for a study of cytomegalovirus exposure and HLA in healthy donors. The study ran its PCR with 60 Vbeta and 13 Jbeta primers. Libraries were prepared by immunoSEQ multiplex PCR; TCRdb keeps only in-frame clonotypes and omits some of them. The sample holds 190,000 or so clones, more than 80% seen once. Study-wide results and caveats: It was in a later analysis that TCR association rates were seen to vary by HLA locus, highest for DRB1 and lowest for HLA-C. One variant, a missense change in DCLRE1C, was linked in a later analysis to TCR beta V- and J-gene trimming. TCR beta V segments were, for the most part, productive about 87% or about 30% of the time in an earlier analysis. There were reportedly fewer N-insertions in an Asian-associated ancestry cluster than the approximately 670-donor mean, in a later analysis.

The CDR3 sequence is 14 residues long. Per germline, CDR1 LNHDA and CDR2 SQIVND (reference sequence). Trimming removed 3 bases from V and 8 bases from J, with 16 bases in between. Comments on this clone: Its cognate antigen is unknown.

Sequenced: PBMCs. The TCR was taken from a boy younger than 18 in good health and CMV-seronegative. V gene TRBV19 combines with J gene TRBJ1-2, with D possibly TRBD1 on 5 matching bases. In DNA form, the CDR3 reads TGTGCCAGTAGTATGCCAGGGTCACCTGCCGGCTACACCTTC. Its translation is CASSMPGSPAGYTF.